A selection of T cell receptor beta chains follows, all from one sample in a study of cytomegalovirus exposure and HLA in healthy donors. TCRdb keeps only in-frame clones here, not all; method: immunoSEQ multiplex PCR. Of approximately 200,000 clones listed, about 69% are singletons. Sequences were obtained from PBMCs. The source is a man aged 30 to 39 in good health and CMV-seropositive. Each CDR3 is given with its conserved first and last residue. Each record gives: V gene, J gene, clone size, D gene, CDR3 protein, CDR3 DNA. D genes are given only for firm matches. Clone size, where shown, is once, few, many, or a class for clones that have expanded.

v_call: TRBV7-9
j_call: TRBJ1-3
clone_size: NA
d_call: NA
cdr3_aa: CASSPRGLSGNTIYF
cdr3_nt: TGTGCCAGCAGCCCGAGAGGCCTCTCTGGAAACACCATATATTTT

v_call: TRBV4-2
j_call: TRBJ2-2
clone_size: few
d_call: TRBD2
cdr3_aa: CASSQDRRGAHTGELFF
cdr3_nt: TGTGCCAGCAGCCAAGATCGGCGGGGGGCCCACACCGGGGAGCTGTTTTTT

v_call: TRBV28
j_call: TRBJ1-2
clone_size: few
d_call: TRBD1
cdr3_aa: CASSSGQGAYGYTF
cdr3_nt: TGTGCCAGCAGTTCCGGACAGGGGGCCTATGGCTACACCTTC

v_call: TRBV7-6
j_call: TRBJ2-7
clone_size: NA
d_call: TRBD2
cdr3_aa: CASSLGTGGPGEQYF
cdr3_nt: TGTGCCAGCAGCTTAGGTACGGGGGGGCCTGGCGAGCAGTACTTC

v_call: TRBV5-1
j_call: TRBJ2-4
clone_size: NA
d_call: NA
cdr3_aa: CASSRGTSGTGASAAKNIQYF
cdr3_nt: TGCGCCAGCAGCCGGGGAACTTCAGGGACGGGAGCGTCAGCGGCCAAAAACATTCAGTACTTC

v_call: TRBV7-9
j_call: TRBJ2-7
clone_size: NA
d_call: TRBD1
cdr3_aa: CASSSAGGYEQYF
cdr3_nt: TGTGCCAGCAGCTCGGCAGGGGGCTACGAGCAGTACTTC

v_call: TRBV28
j_call: TRBJ2-5
clone_size: NA
d_call: TRBD1
cdr3_aa: CASSPQGQETQYF
cdr3_nt: TGTGCCAGCAGCCCACAGGGGCAAGAGACCCAGTACTTC

v_call: TRBV28
j_call: TRBJ1-2
clone_size: NA
d_call: NA
cdr3_aa: CASSFQNYGYTF
cdr3_nt: TGTGCCAGCAGTTTCCAGAACTATGGCTACACCTTC

v_call: TRBV4-3
j_call: TRBJ1-2
clone_size: NA
d_call: NA
cdr3_aa: CASSQDWTDYGYTF
cdr3_nt: TGCGCCAGCAGCCAAGATTGGACAGACTATGGCTACACCTTC

v_call: TRBV5-6
j_call: TRBJ2-2
clone_size: NA
d_call: NA
cdr3_aa: CASSLGTTSGELFF
cdr3_nt: TGTGCCAGCAGCTTGGGGACTACCTCCGGGGAGCTGTTTTTT

v_call: TRBV2
j_call: TRBJ2-7
clone_size: NA
d_call: NA
cdr3_aa: CASSEWAGWTDYEQYF
cdr3_nt: TGTGCCAGCAGTGAATGGGCGGGGTGGACGGACTACGAGCAGTACTTC

v_call: TRBV4-2
j_call: TRBJ2-7
clone_size: NA
d_call: NA
cdr3_aa: CASSQDYLTSYEQYF
cdr3_nt: TGTGCCAGCAGCCAAGATTATTTGACTAGCTACGAGCAGTACTTC

v_call: TRBV9
j_call: TRBJ1-4
clone_size: once
d_call: NA
cdr3_aa: CASSASQGNEKLFF
cdr3_nt: TGTGCCAGCAGCGCCTCCCAGGGGAATGAAAAACTGTTTTTT

v_call: TRBV10-3
j_call: TRBJ2-7
clone_size: NA
d_call: TRBD2
cdr3_aa: CAIQAGGRPGEQYF
cdr3_nt: TGTGCCATACAAGCGGGAGGGCGTCCCGGCGAGCAGTACTTC